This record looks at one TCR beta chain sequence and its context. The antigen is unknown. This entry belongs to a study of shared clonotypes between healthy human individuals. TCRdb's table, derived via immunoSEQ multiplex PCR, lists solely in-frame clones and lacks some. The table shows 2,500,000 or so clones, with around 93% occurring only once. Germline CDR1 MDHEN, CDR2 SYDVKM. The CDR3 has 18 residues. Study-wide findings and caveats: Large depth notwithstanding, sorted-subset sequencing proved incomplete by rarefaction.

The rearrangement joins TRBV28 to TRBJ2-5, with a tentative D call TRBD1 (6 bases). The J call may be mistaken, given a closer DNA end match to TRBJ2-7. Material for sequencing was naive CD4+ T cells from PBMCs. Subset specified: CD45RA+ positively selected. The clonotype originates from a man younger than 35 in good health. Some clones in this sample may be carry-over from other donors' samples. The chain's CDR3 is CASSLVKGPGEHLYEQYF. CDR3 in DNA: TGTGCCAGCAGTTTGGTCAAGGGCCCAGGGGAACACCTTTACGAGCAGTACTTC.